This T cell receptor (beta chain) comes out of a study of cytomegalovirus exposure and HLA in healthy donors. Study-level results: In a later analysis, HLA-associated TCR beta chains were more clonally expanded than equally common others. A missense variant in DCLRE1C was later tied to TCR beta V- and J-gene trimming.

Germline assignment: CDR1 SQVTM and CDR2 ANQGSEA. V lost 8 bases to trimming and J lost 1 base, with 13 bases between them. This CDR3 contains 13 residues. Turning to this clone: Antigen: not known.

13 Jbeta primers and 60 Vbeta primers were used for the PCR. Assay used: immunoSEQ multiplex PCR; TCRdb lists only in-frame clones, some missing. The sample comprises 100,000 or so clones, approximately 70% of which are singletons, and less than 4.5% rests with the top ten. The specimen was PBMCs. The V call is TRBV29-1, the J call TRBJ2-3, with a possible D match to TRBD2 (6 bases). This sequence was found in a man aged 40-49 years in good health and CMV-seronegative. The CDR3 DNA reads as TGCAGCCTCGGGGCTAGCGGCACAGATACGCAGTATTTT. Protein: CSLGASGTDTQYF.